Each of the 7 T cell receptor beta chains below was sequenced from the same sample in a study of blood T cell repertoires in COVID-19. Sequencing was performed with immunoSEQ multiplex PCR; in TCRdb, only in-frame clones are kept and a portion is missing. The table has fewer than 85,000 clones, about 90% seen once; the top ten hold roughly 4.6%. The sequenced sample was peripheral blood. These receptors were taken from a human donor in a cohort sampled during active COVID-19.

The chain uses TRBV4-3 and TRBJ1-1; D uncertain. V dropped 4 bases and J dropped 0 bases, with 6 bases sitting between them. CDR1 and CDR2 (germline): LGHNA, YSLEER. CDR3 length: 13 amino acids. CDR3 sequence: CASSLQMNTEAFF. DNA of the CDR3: TGCGCCAGCAGCCTACAGATGAACACTGAAGCTTTCTTT.

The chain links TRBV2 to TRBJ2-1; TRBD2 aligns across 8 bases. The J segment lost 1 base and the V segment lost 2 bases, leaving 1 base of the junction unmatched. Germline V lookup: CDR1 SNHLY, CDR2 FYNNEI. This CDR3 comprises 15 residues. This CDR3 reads CASSESSGSYNEQFF. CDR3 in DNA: TGTGCCAGCAGTGAATCTAGCGGGTCCTACAATGAGCAGTTCTTC.

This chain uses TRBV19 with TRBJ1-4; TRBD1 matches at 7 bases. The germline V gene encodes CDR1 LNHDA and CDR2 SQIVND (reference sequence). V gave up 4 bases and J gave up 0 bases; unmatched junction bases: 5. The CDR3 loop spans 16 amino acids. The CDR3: CASSRQTGATNEKLFF. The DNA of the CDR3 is TGTGCCAGTAGTAGACAAACAGGGGCAACTAATGAAAAACTGTTTTTT.

The CDR3 is CASSQGSGSYNEQFF. The CDR3 DNA is TGTGCCAGCAGCCAAGGAAGCGGCTCCTACAATGAGCAGTTCTTC. The chain has TRBV4-2 and TRBJ2-1, with D tentatively TRBD2 (5 bases). CDR3 length: 15 residues. Germline V CDR1 and CDR2: LGHNA, YNFKEQ. With 1 base removed from V and 0 bases from J, the gap between germline ends came to 7 bases.

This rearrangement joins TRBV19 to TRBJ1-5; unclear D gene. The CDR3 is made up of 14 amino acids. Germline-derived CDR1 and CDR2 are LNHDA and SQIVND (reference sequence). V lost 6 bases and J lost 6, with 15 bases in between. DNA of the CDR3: TGTGCCAGTAGGGACTCCTCCTTCGGTCAGCCCCAGCATTTT. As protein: CASRDSSFGQPQHF. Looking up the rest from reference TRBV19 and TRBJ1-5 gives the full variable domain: DGGITQSPKYLFRKEGQNVTLSCEQNLNHDAMYWYRQDPGQGLRLIYYSQIVNDFQKGDIAEGYSVSREKKESFPLTVTSAQKNPTAFYLCASRDSSFGQPQHFGDGTRLSIL.

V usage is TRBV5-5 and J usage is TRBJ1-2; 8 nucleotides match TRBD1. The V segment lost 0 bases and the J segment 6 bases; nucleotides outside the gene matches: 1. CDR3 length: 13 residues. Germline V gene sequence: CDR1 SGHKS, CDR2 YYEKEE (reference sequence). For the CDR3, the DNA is TGTGCCAGCAGCTTGGACAGGGGGGATGGCTACACCTTC. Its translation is CASSLDRGDGYTF.

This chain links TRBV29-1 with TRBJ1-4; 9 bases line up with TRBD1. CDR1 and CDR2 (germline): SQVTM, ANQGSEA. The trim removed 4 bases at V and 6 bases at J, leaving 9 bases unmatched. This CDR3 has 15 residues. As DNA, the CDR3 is TGCAGCGTTGGGGGAGCCAGGACAGGGGATGAAAAACTGTTTTTT. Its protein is CSVGGARTGDEKLFF.